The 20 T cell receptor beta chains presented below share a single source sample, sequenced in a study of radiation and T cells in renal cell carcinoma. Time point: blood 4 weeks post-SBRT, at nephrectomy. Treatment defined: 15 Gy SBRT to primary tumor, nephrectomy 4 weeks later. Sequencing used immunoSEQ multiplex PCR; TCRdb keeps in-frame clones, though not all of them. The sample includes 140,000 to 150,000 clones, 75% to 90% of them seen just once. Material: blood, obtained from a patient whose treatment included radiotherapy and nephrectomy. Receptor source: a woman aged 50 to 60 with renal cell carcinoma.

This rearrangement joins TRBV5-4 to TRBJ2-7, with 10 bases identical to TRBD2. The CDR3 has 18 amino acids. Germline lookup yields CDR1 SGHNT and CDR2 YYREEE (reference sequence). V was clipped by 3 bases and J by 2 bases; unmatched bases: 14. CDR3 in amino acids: CASSSGVVAGGRAYEQYF. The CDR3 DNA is TGTGCCAGCAGCTCCGGGGTGGTAGCGGGGGGCCGGGCCTACGAGCAGTACTTC.

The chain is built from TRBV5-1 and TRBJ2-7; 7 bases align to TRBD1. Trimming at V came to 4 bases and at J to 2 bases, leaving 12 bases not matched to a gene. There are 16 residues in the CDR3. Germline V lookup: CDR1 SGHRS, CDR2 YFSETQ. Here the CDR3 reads CASSQTFSGGAYEQYF. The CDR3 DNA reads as TGCGCCAGCAGCCAGACTTTTTCAGGGGGAGCCTACGAGCAGTACTTC.

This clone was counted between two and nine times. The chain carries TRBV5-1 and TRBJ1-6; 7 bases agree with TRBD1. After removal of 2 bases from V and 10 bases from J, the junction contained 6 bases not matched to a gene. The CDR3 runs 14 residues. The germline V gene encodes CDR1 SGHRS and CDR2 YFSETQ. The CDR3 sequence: CASSLEGAQSPLHF. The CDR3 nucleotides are TGCGCCAGCAGCTTAGAGGGGGCTCAATCACCCCTCCACTTT.

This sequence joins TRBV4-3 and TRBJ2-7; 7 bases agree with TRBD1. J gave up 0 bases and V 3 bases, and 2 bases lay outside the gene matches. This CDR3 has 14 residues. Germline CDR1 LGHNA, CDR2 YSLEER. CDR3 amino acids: CASSHGDSSYEQYF. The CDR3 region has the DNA TGCGCCAGCAGCCATGGGGACAGCTCCTACGAGCAGTACTTC.

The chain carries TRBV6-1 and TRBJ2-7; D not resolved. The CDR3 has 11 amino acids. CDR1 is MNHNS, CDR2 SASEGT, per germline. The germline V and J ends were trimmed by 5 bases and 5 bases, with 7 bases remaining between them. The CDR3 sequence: CASSFLNEQYF. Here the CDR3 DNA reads TGTGCCAGCAGTTTCCTGAACGAGCAGTACTTC.

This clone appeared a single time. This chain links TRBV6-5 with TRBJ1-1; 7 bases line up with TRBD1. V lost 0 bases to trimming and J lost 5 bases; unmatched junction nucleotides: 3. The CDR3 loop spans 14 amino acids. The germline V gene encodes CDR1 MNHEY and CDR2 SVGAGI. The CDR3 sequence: CASSYSGGRTEAFF. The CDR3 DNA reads TGTGCCAGCAGTTACTCAGGGGGCAGGACTGAAGCTTTCTTT.

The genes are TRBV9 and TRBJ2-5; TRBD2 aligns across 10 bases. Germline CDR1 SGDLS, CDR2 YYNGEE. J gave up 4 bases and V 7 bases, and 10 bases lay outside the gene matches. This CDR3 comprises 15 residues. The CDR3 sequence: CASERSGRASETQYF. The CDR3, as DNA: TGTGCCAGCGAAAGGAGCGGGAGGGCCTCAGAGACCCAGTACTTC.

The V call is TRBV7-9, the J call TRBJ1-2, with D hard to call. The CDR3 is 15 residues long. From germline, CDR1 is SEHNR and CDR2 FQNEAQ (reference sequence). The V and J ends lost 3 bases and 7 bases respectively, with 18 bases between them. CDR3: CASSLRSTGSVGYTF. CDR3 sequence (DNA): TGTGCCAGCAGCTTGAGGTCGACGGGGTCTGTTGGCTACACCTTC.

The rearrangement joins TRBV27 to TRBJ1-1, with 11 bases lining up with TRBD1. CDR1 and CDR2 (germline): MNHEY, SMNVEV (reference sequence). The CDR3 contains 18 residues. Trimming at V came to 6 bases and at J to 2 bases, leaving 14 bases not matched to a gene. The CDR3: CASRDRGHLEGINTEAFF. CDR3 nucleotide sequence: TGTGCCAGCAGGGACAGGGGGCACCTAGAAGGGATAAACACTGAAGCTTTCTTT.

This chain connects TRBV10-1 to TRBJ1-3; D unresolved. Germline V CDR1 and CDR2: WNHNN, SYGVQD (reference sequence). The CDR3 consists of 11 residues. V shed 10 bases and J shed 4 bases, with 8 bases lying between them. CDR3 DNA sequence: TGCGCCACTGGAATGGGAAACACCATATATTTT. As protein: CATGMGNTIYF.

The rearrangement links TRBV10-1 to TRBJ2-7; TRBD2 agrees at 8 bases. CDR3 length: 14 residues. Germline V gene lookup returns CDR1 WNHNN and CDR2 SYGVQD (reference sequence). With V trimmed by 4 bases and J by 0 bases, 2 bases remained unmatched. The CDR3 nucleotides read TGCGCCAGCAGTGGAACTAGCGGCTCCTACGAGCAGTACTTC. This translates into CASSGTSGSYEQYF.

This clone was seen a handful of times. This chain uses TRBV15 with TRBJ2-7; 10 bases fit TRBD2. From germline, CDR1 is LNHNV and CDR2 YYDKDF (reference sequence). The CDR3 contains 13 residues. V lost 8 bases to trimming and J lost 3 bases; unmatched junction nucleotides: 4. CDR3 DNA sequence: TGTGCCACCGCGAGACTAGCGGGCTACGAGCAGTACTTC. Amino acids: CATARLAGYEQYF.

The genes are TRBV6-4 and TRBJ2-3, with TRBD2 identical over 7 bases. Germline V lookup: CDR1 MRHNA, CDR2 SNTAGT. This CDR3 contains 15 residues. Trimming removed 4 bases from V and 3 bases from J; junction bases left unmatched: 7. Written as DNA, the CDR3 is TGTGCCAGCAGTGCCCTCGGCGGGAGTACAGATACGCAGTATTTT. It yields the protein CASSALGGSTDTQYF.

The CDR3 here is CASSARYEREYNEQFF. CDR3 DNA sequence: TGTGCCAGCAGTGCCAGATATGAACGGGAATACAATGAGCAGTTCTTC. The V call is TRBV6-4, the J call TRBJ2-1; possible D gene TRBD2, 5 bases. Trimming left V 4 bases short and J 4 bases short, with 17 bases between. The V gene's germline CDR1 is MRHNA and CDR2 SNTAGT. The CDR3 consists of 16 residues.

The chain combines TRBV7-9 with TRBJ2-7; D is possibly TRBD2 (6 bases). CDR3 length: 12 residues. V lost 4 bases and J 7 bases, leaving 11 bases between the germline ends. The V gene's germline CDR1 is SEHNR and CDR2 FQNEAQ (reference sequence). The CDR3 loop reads CASSSIGGEQYF. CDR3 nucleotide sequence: TGTGCCAGCAGCTCCATTGGGGGGGAGCAGTACTTC.

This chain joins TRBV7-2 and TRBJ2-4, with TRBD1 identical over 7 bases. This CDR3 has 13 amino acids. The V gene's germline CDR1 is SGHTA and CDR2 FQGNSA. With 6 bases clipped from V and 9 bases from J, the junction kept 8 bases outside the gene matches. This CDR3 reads CASSSDRVGIQYF. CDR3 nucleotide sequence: TGTGCCAGCAGTTCAGACAGGGTCGGCATTCAGTACTTC.

CDR3 nucleotide sequence: TGTGCCATCAGTCAATTAGGGACAGGCCCTCGAGCGGACTTCTCAACCTACGAGCAGTACTTC. Translating gives CAISQLGTGPRADFSTYEQYF. The rearrangement joins TRBV10-3 to TRBJ2-7; 8 nucleotides agree with TRBD1. V shed 5 bases and J 2 bases; nucleotides not matched to a gene: 26. The CDR3 is 21 residues long. CDR1 is ENHRY and CDR2 is SYGVKD in the germline V gene.

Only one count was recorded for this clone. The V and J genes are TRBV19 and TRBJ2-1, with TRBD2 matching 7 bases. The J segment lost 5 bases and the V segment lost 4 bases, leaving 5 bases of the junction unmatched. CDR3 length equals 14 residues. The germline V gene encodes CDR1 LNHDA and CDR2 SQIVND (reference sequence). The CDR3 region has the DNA TGTGCCAGTAGTAAGGGAGCGGGGAACAATGAGCAGTTCTTC. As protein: CASSKGAGNNEQFF. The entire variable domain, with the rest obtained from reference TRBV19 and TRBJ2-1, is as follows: DGGITQSPKYLFRKEGQNVTLSCEQNLNHDAMYWYRQDPGQGLRLIYYSQIVNDFQKGDIAEGYSVSREKKESFPLTVTSAQKNPTAFYLCASSKGAGNNEQFFGPGTRLTVL.

The CDR3 nucleotides are TGTGCCAGCAGCGACCAGGACAGGGGGTCTTTTGATACGCAGTATTTT. This codes for CASSDQDRGSFDTQYF. V and J are TRBV9 and TRBJ2-3; 10 positions agree with TRBD1. The ends lost 3 bases at V and 6 bases at J; junction bases unmatched: 10. This CDR3 has 16 amino acids. CDR1 SGDLS and CDR2 YYNGEE come from the germline V gene.

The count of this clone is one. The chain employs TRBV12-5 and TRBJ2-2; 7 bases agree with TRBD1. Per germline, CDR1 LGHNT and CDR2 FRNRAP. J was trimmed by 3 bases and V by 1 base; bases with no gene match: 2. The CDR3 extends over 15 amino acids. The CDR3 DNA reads TGTGCTAGTGGTTTGGGACAGGGAGACACCGGGGAGCTGTTTTTT. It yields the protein CASGLGQGDTGELFF.